This T cell receptor beta chain was observed in a study of response to subunit inactivated influenza vaccine. MiXCR, applied by TCRdb to the RT-PCR reads, yields one record per CDR3 protein. In the table there are 800,000 to 1,000,000 distinct CDR3 sequences, about 20% of which are singletons. Findings and limits, study-wide: It was suggested by the authors that few new T cells are recruited by each seasonal influenza vaccination.

This clonotype was observed once. The antigen is undetermined. The J segment lost 9 bases and the V segment lost 5 bases, leaving 8 bases of the junction unmatched. Germline values: CDR1 SGHTA, CDR2 FQGNSA. This CDR3 contains 15 residues. Sequencing used PBMCs from blood, obtained around 5 days after vaccination. This TCR was sampled from a man aged 50 to 59 who received an inactivated influenza vaccine. The chain carries TRBV7-2 and TRBJ2-1; 12 nucleotides align to TRBD2. The CDR3 bases are TGTGCCAGCAGCCCCTACGGACTAGCGGGAACTGAGCAGTTCTTC. Its protein product is CASSPYGLAGTEQFF.